This TCR beta chain stems from a study of early T cells in non-severe SARS-CoV-2 infection. In this sample, this clonotype turned up many times. TCRdb used MiXCR to reprocess the 5' RACE reads, holding one entry per CDR3 protein. The sample consists of about 30,000 distinct CDR3 sequences, around 7% of them appearing once. This CDR3 comprises 19 residues. V lost 5 bases, J lost 7 bases, and 17 bases stayed unmatched. CDR1 and CDR2 from the germline V gene are MNHEY and SVGAGI. The sequence was collected from an adult who was a healthcare worker with PCR-confirmed SARS-CoV-2 infection or an uninfected control (not recorded which). V gene TRBV6-5 combines with J gene TRBJ2-1, with TRBD2 matching 13 bases. Sequencing used whole blood. The CDR3 DNA reads TGTGCCAGCAGTCGACGACGACTAGCGGGGGGCCGGGGGGAAAATGAGCAGTTCTTC. It yields the protein CASSRRRLAGGRGENEQFF.